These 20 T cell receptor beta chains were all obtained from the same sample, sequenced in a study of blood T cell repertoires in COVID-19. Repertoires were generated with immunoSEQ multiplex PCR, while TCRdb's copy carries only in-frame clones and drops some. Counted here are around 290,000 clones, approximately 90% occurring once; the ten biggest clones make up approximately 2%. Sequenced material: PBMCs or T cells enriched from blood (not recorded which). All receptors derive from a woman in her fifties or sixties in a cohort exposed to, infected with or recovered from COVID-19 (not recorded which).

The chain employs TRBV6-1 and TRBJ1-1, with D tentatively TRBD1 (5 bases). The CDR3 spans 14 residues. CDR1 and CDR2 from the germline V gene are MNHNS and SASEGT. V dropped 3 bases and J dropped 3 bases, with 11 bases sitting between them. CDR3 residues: CASSEGGWDTEAFF. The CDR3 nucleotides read TGTGCCAGCAGTGAGGGGGGATGGGACACTGAAGCTTTCTTT.

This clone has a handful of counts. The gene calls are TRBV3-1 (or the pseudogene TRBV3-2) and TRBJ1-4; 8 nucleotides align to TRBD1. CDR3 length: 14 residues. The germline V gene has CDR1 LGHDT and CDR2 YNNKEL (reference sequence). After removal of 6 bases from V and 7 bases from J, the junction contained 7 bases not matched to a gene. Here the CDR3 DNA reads TGTGCCAGCAGTCCGACAGGGACAGGTGAAAAACTGTTTTTT. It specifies CASSPTGTGEKLFF.

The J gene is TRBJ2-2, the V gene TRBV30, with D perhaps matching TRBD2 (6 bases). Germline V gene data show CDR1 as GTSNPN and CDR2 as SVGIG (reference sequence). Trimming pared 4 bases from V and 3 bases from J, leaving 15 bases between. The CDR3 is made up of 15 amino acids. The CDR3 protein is CAWNQRESDTGELFF. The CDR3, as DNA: TGTGCCTGGAATCAACGGGAGAGCGACACCGGGGAGCTGTTTTTT.

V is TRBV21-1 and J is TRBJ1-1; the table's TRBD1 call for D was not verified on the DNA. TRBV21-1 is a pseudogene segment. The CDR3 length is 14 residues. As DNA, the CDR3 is TGTGCCAGCAGACTGCACAGGGCGAACACTGAAGCTTTCTTT. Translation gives CASRLHRANTEAFF.

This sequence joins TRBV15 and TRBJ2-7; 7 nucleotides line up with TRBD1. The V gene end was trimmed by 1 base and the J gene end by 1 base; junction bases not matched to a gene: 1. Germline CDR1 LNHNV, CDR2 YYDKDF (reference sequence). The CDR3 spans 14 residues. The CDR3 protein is CATSRGGQSYEQYF. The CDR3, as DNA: TGTGCCACCAGCAGAGGGGGACAGTCCTACGAGCAGTACTTC.

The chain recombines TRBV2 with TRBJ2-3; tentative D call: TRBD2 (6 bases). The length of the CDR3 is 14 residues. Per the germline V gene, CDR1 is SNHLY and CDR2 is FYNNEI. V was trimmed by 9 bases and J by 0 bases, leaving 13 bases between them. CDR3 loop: CASMRGISTDTQYF. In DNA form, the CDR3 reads TGTGCCAGTATGCGGGGAATCAGCACAGATACGCAGTATTTT.

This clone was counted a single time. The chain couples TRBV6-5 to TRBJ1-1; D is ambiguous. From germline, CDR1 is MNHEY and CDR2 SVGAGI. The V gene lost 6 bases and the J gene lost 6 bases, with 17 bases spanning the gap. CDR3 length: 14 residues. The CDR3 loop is CASSPIGVRAEAFF. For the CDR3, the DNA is TGTGCCAGCAGCCCCATCGGGGTTCGGGCTGAAGCTTTCTTT.

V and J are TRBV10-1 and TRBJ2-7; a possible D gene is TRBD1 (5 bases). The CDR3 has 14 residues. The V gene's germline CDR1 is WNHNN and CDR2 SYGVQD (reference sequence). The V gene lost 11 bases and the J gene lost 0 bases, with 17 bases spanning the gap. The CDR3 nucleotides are TGCGCCCGCTATCGGACACCTAGCTCCTACGAGCAGTACTTC. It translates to CARYRTPSSYEQYF.

CDR3: CASSVAELALQETQYF. In DNA form, the CDR3 reads TGTGCCAGCAGCGTAGCTGAGTTAGCCCTACAAGAGACCCAGTACTTC. V usage is TRBV9 and J usage is TRBJ2-5; the D is unclear. The CDR3 is 16 residues long. CDR1 and CDR2 from the germline V gene are SGDLS and YYNGEE. V lost 0 bases to trimming and J lost 2 bases, with 14 bases between them.

The chain's CDR3 is CASSLRGDNSPLHF. CDR3 bases: TGCGCCAGCAGCCTCAGGGGGGACAATTCACCCCTCCACTTT. The V gene is TRBV4-1, the J gene TRBJ1-6, with 7 positions matching TRBD1. The CDR3 covers 14 residues. Germline loops: CDR1 MGHRA, CDR2 YSYEKL. The V segment lost 4 bases and the J segment 7 bases; nucleotides outside the gene matches: 4.

CDR3 in DNA: TGTGCCACCAGCAGGGATACAGGCGACTATGGCTACACCTTC. Translation: CATSRDTGDYGYTF. This chain connects TRBV15 to TRBJ1-2; tentative D call: TRBD1 (5 bases). Germline assignment: CDR1 LNHNV and CDR2 YYDKDF (reference sequence). CDR3 size: 14 residues. Trimming took off 3 bases at V and 3 bases at J, with 11 bases between the two ends.

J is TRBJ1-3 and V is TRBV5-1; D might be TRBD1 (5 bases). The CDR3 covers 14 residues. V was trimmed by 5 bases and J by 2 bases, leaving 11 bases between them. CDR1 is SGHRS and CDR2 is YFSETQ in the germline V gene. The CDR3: CASSSRGTGNTIYF. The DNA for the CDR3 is TGCGCCAGCAGTTCTAGGGGAACTGGAAACACCATATATTTT. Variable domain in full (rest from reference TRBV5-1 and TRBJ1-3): KAGVTQTPRYLIKTRGQQVTLSCSPISGHRSVSWYQQTPGQGLQFLFEYFSETQRNKGNFPGRFSGRQFSNSRSEMNVSTLELGDSALYLCASSSRGTGNTIYFGEGSWLTVV.

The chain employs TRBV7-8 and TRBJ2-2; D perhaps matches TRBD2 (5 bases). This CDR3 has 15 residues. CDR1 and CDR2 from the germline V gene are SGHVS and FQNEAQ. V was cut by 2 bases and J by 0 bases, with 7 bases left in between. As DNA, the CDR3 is TGTGCCAGCAGCTTACGGACTGCGAACACCGGGGAGCTGTTTTTT. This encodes CASSLRTANTGELFF.

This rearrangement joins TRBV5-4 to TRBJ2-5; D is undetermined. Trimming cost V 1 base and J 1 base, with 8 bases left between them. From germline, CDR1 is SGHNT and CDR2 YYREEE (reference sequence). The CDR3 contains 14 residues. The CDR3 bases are TGTGCCAGCAGCTTGATACAGTTCCAAGAGACCCAGTACTTC. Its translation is CASSLIQFQETQYF.

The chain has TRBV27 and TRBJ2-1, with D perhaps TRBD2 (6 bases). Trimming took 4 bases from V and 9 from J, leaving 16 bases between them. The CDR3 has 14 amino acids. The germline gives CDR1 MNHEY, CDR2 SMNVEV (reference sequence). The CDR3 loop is CASSSTRRASEQFF. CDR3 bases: TGTGCCAGCAGTTCGACTAGAAGGGCAAGTGAGCAGTTCTTC.

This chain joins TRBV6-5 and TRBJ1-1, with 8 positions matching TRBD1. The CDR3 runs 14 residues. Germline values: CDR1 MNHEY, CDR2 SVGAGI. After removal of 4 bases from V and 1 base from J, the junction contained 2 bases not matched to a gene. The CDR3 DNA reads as TGTGCCAGCAGTTCAGGGGGCGGGAACACTGAAGCTTTCTTT. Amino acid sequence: CASSSGGGNTEAFF.

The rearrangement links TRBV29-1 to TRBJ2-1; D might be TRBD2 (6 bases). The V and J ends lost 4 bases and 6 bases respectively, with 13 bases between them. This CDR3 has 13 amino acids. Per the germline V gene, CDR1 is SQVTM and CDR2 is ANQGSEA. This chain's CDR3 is CSVAQGGINEQFF. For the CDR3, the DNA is TGCAGCGTTGCCCAAGGCGGGATCAATGAGCAGTTCTTC.

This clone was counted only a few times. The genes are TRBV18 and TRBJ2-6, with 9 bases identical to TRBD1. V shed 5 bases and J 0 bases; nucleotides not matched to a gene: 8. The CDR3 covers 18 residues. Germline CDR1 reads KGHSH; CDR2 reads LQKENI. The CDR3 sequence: CASSTGQGWGSGANVLTF. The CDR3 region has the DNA TGTGCCAGCTCAACAGGACAGGGGTGGGGCTCTGGGGCCAACGTCCTGACTTTC.

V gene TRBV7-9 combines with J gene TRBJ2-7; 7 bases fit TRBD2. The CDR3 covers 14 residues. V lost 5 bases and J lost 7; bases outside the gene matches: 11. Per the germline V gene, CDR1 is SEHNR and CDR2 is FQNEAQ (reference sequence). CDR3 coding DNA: TGTGCCAGCAGCCGGGGGGTACTAGCGTGGGAGCAGTACTTC. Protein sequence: CASSRGVLAWEQYF.

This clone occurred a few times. The CDR3 region is CASRLPYSNQPQHF. CDR3 nucleotides: TGTGCCAGCAGATTACCGTATAGCAATCAGCCCCAGCATTTT. The chain joins TRBV28 to TRBJ1-5; D call uncertain. The germline V gene encodes CDR1 MDHEN and CDR2 SYDVKM. This CDR3 is built from 14 residues. With 6 bases removed from V and 0 bases from J, the gap between germline ends came to 9 bases. Supplemented by reference TRBV28 and TRBJ1-5, the full variable domain reads DVKVTQSSRYLVKRTGEKVFLECVQDMDHENMFWYRQDPGLGLRLIYFSYDVKMKEKGDIPEGYSVSREKKERFSLILESASTNQTSMYLCASRLPYSNQPQHFGDGTRLSIL.